This entry concerns a single T cell receptor beta chain. Antigen unknown. Germline is not matched at one junction end, which may reflect a read error. The CDR3 has 14 amino acids. Looked up from germline, CDR1 is LGHDT and CDR2 is YNNKEL (reference sequence). Individual cDNA molecules carried attached unique molecular identifiers. TCRdb re-called the 5' RACE reads through MiXCR, storing one row per CDR3 protein. The repertoire consists of approximately 110,000 distinct CDR3 sequences, with more than 12% occurring once and the leading ten covering roughly a fifth. The entry originates in a study of early T cells in non-severe SARS-CoV-2 infection. Whole-study results and caveats: VDJdb-based matching was biased toward anti-spike CD8 responses and missed private and CD4 specificities.

The receptor was isolated from an adult who was a healthcare worker with PCR-confirmed SARS-CoV-2 infection or an uninfected control (not recorded which). The chain uses TRBV3-1 and TRBJ1-3; D remains unclear. Material: whole blood. CDR3 protein: CASSPSESENTIYF. CDR3 in DNA: TGTGCCAGCAGCCCATCAGAGTCTGAAAACACCATATATTTT.